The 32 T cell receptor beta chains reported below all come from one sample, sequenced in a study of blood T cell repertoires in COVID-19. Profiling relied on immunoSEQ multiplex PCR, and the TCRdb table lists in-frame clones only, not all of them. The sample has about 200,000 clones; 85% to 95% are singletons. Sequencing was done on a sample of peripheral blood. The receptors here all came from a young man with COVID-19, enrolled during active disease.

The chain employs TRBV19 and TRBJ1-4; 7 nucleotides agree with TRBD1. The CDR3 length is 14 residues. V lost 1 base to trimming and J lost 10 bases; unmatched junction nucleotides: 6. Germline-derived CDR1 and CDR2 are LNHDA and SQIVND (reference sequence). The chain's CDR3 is CASSIAQGKAKLFF. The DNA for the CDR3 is TGTGCCAGTAGTATAGCACAGGGGAAGGCAAAACTGTTTTTT.

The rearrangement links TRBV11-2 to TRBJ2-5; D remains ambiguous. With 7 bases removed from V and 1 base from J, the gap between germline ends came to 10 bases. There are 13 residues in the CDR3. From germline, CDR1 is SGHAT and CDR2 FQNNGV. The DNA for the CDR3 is TGTGCCAGCACCACCGGGTTCCAAGAGACCCAGTACTTC. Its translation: CASTTGFQETQYF.

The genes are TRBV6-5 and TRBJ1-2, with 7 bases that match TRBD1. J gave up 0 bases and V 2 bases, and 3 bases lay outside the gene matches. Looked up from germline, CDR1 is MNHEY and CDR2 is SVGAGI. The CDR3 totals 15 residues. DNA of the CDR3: TGTGCCAGCAGTTACCGACAGGGAACTAACTATGGCTACACCTTC. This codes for CASSYRQGTNYGYTF.

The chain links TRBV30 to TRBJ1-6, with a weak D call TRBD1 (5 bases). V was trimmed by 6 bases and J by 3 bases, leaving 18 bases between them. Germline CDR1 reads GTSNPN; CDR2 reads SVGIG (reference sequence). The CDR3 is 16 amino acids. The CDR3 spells CACRVEGLGYNSPLHF. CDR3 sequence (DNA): TGTGCCTGCCGCGTGGAGGGGCTTGGCTATAATTCACCCCTCCACTTT.

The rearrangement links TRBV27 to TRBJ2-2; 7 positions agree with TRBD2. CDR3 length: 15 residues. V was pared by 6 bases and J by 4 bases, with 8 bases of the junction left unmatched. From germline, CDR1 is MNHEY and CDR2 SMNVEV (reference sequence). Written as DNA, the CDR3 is TGTGCCAGCAGCGGATCAGGGAGGGTCACCGGGGAGCTGTTTTTT. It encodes CASSGSGRVTGELFF.

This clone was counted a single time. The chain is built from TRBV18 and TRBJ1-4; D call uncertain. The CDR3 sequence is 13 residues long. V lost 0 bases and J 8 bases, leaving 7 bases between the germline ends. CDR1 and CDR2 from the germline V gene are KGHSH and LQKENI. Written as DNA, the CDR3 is TGTGCCAGCTCACCACCGGCGGGGGAAAAACTGTTTTTT. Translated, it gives CASSPPAGEKLFF.

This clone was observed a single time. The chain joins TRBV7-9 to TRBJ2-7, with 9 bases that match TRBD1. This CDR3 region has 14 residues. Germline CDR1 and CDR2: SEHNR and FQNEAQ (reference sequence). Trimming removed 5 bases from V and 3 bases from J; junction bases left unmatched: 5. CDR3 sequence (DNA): TGTGCCAGCAGCACACAGGGGGCGGACTACGAGCAGTACTTC. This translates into CASSTQGADYEQYF. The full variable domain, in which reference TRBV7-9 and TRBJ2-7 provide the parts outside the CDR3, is DTGVSQNPRHKITKRGQNVTFRCDPISEHNRLYWYRQTLGQGPEFLTYFQNEAQLEKSRLLSDRFSAERPKGSFSTLEIQRTEQGDSAMYLCASSTQGADYEQYFGPGTRLTVT.

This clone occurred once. This chain's CDR3 is CASSRDWPDGGYTF. CDR3 in DNA: TGTGCCAGCAGCAGGGACTGGCCAGATGGTGGCTACACCTTC. The rearrangement links TRBV5-4 to TRBJ1-2, with D perhaps TRBD1 (5 bases). Trimming stripped 4 bases from V and 7 bases from J, with 17 bases between. Germline V gives CDR1 SGHNT, CDR2 YYREEE (reference sequence). This CDR3 is built from 14 residues.

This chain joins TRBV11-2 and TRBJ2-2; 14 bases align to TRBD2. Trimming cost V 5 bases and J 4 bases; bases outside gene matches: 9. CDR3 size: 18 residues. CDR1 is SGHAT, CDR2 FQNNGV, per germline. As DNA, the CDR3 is TGTGCCAGCAGCCACGGACTAGCGGGGGGACGCGGCACCGGGGAGCTGTTTTTT. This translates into CASSHGLAGGRGTGELFF.

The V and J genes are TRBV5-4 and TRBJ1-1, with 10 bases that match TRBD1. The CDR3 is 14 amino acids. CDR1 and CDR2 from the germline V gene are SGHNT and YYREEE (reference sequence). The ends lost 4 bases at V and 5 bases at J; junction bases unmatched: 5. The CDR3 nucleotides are TGTGCCAGCAGCCAGGGGGACAGGGGAACTGAAGCTTTCTTT. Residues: CASSQGDRGTEAFF.

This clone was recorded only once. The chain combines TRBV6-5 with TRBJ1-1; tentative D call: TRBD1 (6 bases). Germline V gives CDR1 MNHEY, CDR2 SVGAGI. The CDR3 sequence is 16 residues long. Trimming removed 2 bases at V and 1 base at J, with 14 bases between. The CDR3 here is CASSYDWGRENTEAFF. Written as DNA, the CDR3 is TGTGCCAGCAGTTACGATTGGGGGCGAGAGAACACTGAAGCTTTCTTT.

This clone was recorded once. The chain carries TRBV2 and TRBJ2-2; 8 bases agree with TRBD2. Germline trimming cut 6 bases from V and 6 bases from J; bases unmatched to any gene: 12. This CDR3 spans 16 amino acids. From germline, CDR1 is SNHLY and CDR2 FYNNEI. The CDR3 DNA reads TGTGCCAGCAGCTCTTTCGCGGGGGGCAACGCCGGGGAGCTGTTTTTT. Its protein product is CASSSFAGGNAGELFF. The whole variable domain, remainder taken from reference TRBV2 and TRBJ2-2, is EPEVTQTPSHQVTQMGQEVILRCVPISNHLYFYWYRQILGQKVEFLVSFYNNEISEKSEIFDDQFSVERPDGSNFTLKIRSTKLEDSAMYFCASSSFAGGNAGELFFGEGSRLTVL.

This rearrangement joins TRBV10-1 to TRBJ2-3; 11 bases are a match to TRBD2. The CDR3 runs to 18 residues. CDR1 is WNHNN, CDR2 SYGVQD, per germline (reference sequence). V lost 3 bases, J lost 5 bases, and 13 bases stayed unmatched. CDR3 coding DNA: TGCGCCAGCAGTGAAATTCCCCCGGGCACTAGCGGGGGAGATACGCAGTATTTT. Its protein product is CASSEIPPGTSGGDTQYF.

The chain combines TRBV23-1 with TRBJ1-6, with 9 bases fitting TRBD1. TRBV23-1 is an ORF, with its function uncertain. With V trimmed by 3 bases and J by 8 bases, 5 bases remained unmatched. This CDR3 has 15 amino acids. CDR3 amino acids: CASSHPGTGYSPLHF. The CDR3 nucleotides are TGCGCCAGCAGTCACCCCGGGACAGGGTATTCACCCCTCCACTTT.

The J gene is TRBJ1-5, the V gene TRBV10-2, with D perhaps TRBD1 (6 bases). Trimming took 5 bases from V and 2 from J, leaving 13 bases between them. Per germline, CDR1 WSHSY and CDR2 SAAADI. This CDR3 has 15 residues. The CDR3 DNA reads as TGCGCCAGCAGTTCCACAGGGTCAGGCAATCAGCCCCAGCATTTT. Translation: CASSSTGSGNQPQHF.

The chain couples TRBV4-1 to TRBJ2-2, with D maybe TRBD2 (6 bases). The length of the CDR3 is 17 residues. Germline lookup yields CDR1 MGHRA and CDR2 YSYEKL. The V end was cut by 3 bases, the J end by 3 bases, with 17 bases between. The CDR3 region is CASSHLNLARDTGELFF. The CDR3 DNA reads TGCGCCAGCAGCCACCTCAACCTAGCGCGCGACACCGGGGAGCTGTTTTTT.

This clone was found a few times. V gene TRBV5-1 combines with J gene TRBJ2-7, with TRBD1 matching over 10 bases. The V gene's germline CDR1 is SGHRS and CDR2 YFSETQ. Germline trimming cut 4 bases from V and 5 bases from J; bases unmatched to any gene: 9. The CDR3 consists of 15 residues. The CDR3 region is CASSTAGTGANEQYF. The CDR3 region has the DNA TGCGCCAGCAGCACCGCCGGGACAGGGGCCAACGAGCAGTACTTC.

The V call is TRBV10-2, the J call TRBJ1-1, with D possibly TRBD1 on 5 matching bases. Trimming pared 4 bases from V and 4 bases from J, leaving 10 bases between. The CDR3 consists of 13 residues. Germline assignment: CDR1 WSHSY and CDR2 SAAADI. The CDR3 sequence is CASSGQRGTEAFF. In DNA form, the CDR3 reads TGCGCCAGCAGTGGACAGCGGGGCACTGAAGCTTTCTTT.

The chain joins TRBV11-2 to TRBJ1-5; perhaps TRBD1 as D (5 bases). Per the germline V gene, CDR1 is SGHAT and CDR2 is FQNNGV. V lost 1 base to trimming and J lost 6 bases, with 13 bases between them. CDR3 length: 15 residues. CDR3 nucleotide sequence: TGTGCCAGCAGCTTAGCGCTAGGGGAGGGTCAGCCCCAGCATTTT. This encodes CASSLALGEGQPQHF.

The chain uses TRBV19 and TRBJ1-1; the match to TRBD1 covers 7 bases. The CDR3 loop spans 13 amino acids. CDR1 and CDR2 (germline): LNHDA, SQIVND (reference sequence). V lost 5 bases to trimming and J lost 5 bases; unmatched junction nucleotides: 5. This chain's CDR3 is CASSPGGYTEAFF. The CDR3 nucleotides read TGTGCCAGTAGTCCAGGGGGGTATACTGAAGCTTTCTTT.

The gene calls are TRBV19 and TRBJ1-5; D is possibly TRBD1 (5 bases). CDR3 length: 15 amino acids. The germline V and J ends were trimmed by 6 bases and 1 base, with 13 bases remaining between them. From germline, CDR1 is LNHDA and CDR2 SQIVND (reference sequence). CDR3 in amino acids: CASSPGRGSNQPQHF. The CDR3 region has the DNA TGTGCCAGTAGCCCTGGCCGGGGGAGCAATCAGCCCCAGCATTTT.

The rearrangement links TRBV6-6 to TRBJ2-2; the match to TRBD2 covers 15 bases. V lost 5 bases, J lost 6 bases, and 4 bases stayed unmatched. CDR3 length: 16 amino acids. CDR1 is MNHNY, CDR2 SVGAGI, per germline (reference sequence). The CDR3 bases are TGTGCCAGCAGTCAAGGACTAGCGGGGGGGCCCGGGGAGCTGTTTTTT. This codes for CASSQGLAGGPGELFF.

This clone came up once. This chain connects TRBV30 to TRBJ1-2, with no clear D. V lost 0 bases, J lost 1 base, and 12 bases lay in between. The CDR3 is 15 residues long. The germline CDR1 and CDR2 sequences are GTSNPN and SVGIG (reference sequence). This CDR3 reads CAWSVLGRVNYGYTF. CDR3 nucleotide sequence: TGTGCCTGGAGTGTACTAGGCAGAGTTAACTATGGCTACACCTTC.

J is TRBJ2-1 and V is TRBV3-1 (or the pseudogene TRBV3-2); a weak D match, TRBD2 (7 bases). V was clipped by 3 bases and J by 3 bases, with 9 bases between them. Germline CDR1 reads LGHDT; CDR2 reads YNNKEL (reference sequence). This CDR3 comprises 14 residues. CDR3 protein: CASSHGGHYNEQFF. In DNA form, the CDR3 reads TGTGCCAGCAGCCACGGGGGGCACTACAATGAGCAGTTCTTC.

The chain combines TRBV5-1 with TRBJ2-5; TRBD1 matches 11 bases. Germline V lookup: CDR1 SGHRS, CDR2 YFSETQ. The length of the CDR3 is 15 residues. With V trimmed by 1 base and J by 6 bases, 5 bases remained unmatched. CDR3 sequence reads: CASSLRDRGSQTQYF. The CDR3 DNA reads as TGCGCCAGCAGCTTGCGGGACAGGGGGAGCCAGACCCAGTACTTC.

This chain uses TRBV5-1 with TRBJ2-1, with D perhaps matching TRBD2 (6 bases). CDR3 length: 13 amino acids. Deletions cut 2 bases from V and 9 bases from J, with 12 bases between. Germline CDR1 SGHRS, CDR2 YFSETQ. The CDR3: CASSLSSEVEQFF. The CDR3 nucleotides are TGCGCCAGCAGCTTATCTAGCGAGGTTGAGCAGTTCTTC.

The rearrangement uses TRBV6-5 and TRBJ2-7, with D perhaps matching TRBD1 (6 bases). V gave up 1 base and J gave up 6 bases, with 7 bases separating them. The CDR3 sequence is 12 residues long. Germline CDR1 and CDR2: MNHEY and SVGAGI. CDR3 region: CASSYLGGEQYF. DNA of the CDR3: TGTGCCAGCAGTTACTTAGGGGGCGAGCAGTACTTC.

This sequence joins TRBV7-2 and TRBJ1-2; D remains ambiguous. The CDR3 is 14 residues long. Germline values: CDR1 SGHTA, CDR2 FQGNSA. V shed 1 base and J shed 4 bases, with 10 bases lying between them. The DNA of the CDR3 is TGTGCCAGCAGCTTAGAGGCAGGAATCTATGGCTACACCTTC. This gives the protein CASSLEAGIYGYTF.

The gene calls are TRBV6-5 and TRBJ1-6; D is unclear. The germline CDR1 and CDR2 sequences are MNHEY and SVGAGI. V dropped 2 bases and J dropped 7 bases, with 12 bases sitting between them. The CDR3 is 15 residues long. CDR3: CASSYGAAGNSPLHF. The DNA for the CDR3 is TGTGCCAGCAGTTACGGTGCGGCCGGGAATTCACCCCTCCACTTT.

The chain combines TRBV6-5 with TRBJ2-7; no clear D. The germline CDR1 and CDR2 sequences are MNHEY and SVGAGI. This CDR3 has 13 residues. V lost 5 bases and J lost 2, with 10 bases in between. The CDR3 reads CASSRPGTYEQYF. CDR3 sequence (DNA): TGTGCCAGCAGTCGACCAGGAACCTACGAGCAGTACTTC.

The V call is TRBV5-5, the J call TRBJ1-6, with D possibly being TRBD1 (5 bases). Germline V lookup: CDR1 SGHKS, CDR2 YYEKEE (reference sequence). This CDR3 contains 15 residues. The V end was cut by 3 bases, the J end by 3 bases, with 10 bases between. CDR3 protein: CASSSRGSYNSPLHF. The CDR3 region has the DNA TGTGCCAGCAGCTCCCGGGGGAGCTATAATTCACCCCTCCACTTT.

The CDR3: CASSQESLRVSGNTIYF. Written as DNA, the CDR3 is TGCGCCAGCAGCCAAGAGTCCCTGCGGGTCTCTGGAAACACCATATATTTT. This chain connects TRBV4-1 to TRBJ1-3; D is uncertain. The CDR3 length is 17 residues. In germline, CDR1 is MGHRA, CDR2 YSYEKL. V shed 0 bases and J shed 0 bases, with 12 bases lying between them.